Listed below are T cell receptor beta chains from one sample, sequenced in a study of shared clonotypes between healthy human individuals. Clones were sequenced by immunoSEQ multiplex PCR, and TCRdb holds only the in-frame ones, with some missing. The data show roughly 760,000 clones, with about 74% seen just once and more than 1.5% held by the top ten. The sequencing input was memory CD4+ T cells sorted from blood. The receptors shown here come from a woman aged 25-40 years in good health. The CDR3 runs from the conserved cysteine through the conserved F or W. A D gene is named only where the DNA matches it firmly. Clone size is stated in some rows and not others, as once, few, many or a class when expanded.

v_gene: TRBV7-3
j_gene: TRBJ1-1
abundance: .
d_gene: .
CDR3nt: TGTGCCAGCAGCTTTGGGGCGGATGACACTGAAGCTTTCTTT
CDR3aa: CASSFGADDTEAFF

v_gene: TRBV7-9
j_gene: TRBJ2-2
abundance: few
d_gene: .
CDR3nt: TGTGCCAACAAAAAAATTAGCGGTTCGAACACCGGGGAGCTGTTTTTT
CDR3aa: CANKKISGSNTGELFF

v_gene: TRBV4-1
j_gene: TRBJ1-2
abundance: .
d_gene: .
CDR3nt: TGCGCCAGCAGCCAAGATGCACGGAACAATAACTATGGCTACACCTTC
CDR3aa: CASSQDARNNNYGYTF

v_gene: TRBV6-5
j_gene: TRBJ1-1
abundance: .
d_gene: .
CDR3nt: TGTGCCAGCAGTTACCCCGGGGCACTTTCTGAAGCTTTCTTT
CDR3aa: CASSYPGALSEAFF

v_gene: TRBV28
j_gene: TRBJ2-7
abundance: few
d_gene: .
CDR3nt: TGTGCCAGCAGTCCCCCCCCGGACTACGAGCAGTACTTC
CDR3aa: CASSPPPDYEQYF

v_gene: TRBV29-1
j_gene: TRBJ2-2
abundance: few
d_gene: TRBD1
CDR3nt: TGCAGCGTTGGACAGGGCCACGGGGAGCTGTTTTTT
CDR3aa: CSVGQGHGELFF

v_gene: TRBV5-1
j_gene: TRBJ2-7
abundance: once
d_gene: TRBD2
CDR3nt: TGCGCCAGCAGCTTGCGTCCTAGCGGGGTGCCCTACGAGCAGTACTTC
CDR3aa: CASSLRPSGVPYEQYF

v_gene: TRBV4-2
j_gene: TRBJ2-2
abundance: .
d_gene: .
CDR3nt: TGTGCCAGCAGCCAAGATAGGATAACCGGGGAGCTGTTTTTT
CDR3aa: CASSQDRITGELFF

v_gene: TRBV7-8
j_gene: TRBJ2-5
abundance: .
d_gene: .
CDR3nt: TGTGCCAGCAGCTTAGTTCAGATCAGGGCGAAGTACTTC
CDR3aa: CASSLVQIRAKYF

v_gene: TRBV19
j_gene: TRBJ1-1
abundance: few
d_gene: .
CDR3nt: TGTGCCAGTGGCACTGCGGGTGAAGCTTTCTTT
CDR3aa: CASGTAGEAFF

v_gene: TRBV7-9
j_gene: TRBJ2-5
abundance: .
d_gene: TRBD2
CDR3nt: TGTGCCAGCAGCTTACTTAGCGGGAGTAGATCTGAGACCCAGTACTTC
CDR3aa: CASSLLSGSRSETQYF

v_gene: TRBV28
j_gene: TRBJ2-6
abundance: .
d_gene: .
CDR3nt: TGTGCCAGCAGTTCTCCTGTCTCTGGGGCCAACGTCCTGACTTTC
CDR3aa: CASSSPVSGANVLTF

v_gene: TRBV5-1
j_gene: TRBJ2-1
abundance: .
d_gene: TRBD2
CDR3nt: TGCGCCAGCAGCTTGGTTCTAGCGGGAGGGTACTCCTACAATGAGCAGTTCTTC
CDR3aa: CASSLVLAGGYSYNEQFF

v_gene: TRBV6-4
j_gene: TRBJ2-2
abundance: few
d_gene: TRBD2
CDR3nt: TGTGCCAGCAGTGACGAGTCTAGCGGGAGTACCGGGGAGCTGTTTTTT
CDR3aa: CASSDESSGSTGELFF

v_gene: TRBV7-9
j_gene: TRBJ2-7
abundance: .
d_gene: .
CDR3nt: TGTGCCAGCAGCCGGGGCCCCGGACGGATCCTCTACGAGCAGTACTTC
CDR3aa: CASSRGPGRILYEQYF

v_gene: TRBV19
j_gene: TRBJ2-5
abundance: .
d_gene: TRBD2
CDR3nt: TGTGCCAGTAACACACCGGGACTAGCGGGAGTGCAAGAGACCCAGTACTTC
CDR3aa: CASNTPGLAGVQETQYF

v_gene: TRBV30
j_gene: TRBJ2-7
abundance: .
d_gene: .
CDR3nt: TGTGCCTGGAGGAGGAACTACGAGCAGTACTTC
CDR3aa: CAWRRNYEQYF

v_gene: TRBV28
j_gene: TRBJ1-2
abundance: .
d_gene: .
CDR3nt: TGTGCCAGCAGGCCTACAGGAGGAGCTAACTATGGCTACACCTTC
CDR3aa: CASRPTGGANYGYTF

v_gene: TRBV7-8
j_gene: TRBJ1-1
abundance: .
d_gene: .
CDR3nt: TGTGCCAGCAGCTTACTTGAGGACACTGAAGCTTTCTTT
CDR3aa: CASSLLEDTEAFF

v_gene: TRBV9
j_gene: TRBJ2-3
abundance: few
d_gene: .
CDR3nt: TGTGCCAGCAGCGTAGGGGCGGCGAATACGCAGTATTTT
CDR3aa: CASSVGAANTQYF

v_gene: TRBV27
j_gene: TRBJ1-1
abundance: .
d_gene: TRBD1
CDR3nt: TGTGCCAGCAGTTCCTACCCGGGACAGGGGGGCACTGAAGCTTTCTTT
CDR3aa: CASSSYPGQGGTEAFF

v_gene: TRBV5-4
j_gene: TRBJ1-4
abundance: few
d_gene: .
CDR3nt: TGTGCCAGCAGCTTTGATAGAACTAATGAAAAACTGTTTTTT
CDR3aa: CASSFDRTNEKLFF

v_gene: TRBV15
j_gene: TRBJ1-5
abundance: .
d_gene: TRBD1
CDR3nt: TGTGCCACCAGCAGGGGACAGTTAGGGAATCAGCCCCAGCATTTT
CDR3aa: CATSRGQLGNQPQHF

v_gene: TRBV25-1
j_gene: TRBJ1-3
abundance: .
d_gene: TRBD1
CDR3nt: TGTGCCAGCAGTCAGACAGGGCTAGGAAACACCATATATTTT
CDR3aa: CASSQTGLGNTIYF

v_gene: TRBV27
j_gene: TRBJ2-5
abundance: .
d_gene: TRBD2
CDR3nt: TGTGCCAGCAGTTTTCGGACTAGCGGGGAGACCCAGTACTTC
CDR3aa: CASSFRTSGETQYF

v_gene: TRBV14
j_gene: TRBJ2-1
abundance: .
d_gene: .
CDR3nt: TGTGCCAGCAGCCAACGCGGGGGCGCAAAGTGGTCCTACAATGAGCAGTTCTTC
CDR3aa: CASSQRGGAKWSYNEQFF

v_gene: TRBV7-2
j_gene: TRBJ1-5
abundance: .
d_gene: .
CDR3nt: TGTGCCAGCAGCTTAGTGAAAGATCAGCCCCAGCATTTT
CDR3aa: CASSLVKDQPQHF

v_gene: TRBV7-9
j_gene: TRBJ2-1
abundance: .
d_gene: .
CDR3nt: TGTGCCACCGGGGCCCCGGCCCTCACCTACAATGAGCAGTTCTTC
CDR3aa: CATGAPALTYNEQFF

v_gene: TRBV7-8
j_gene: TRBJ2-5
abundance: once
d_gene: .
CDR3nt: TGTGCCAGCACGTGGCGGGCCCCATGGGAGACCCAGTACTTC
CDR3aa: CASTWRAPWETQYF

v_gene: TRBV15
j_gene: TRBJ2-2
abundance: few
d_gene: TRBD1
CDR3nt: TGTGCCACCAGCACCGGACAGGGGTCCACCGGGGAGCTGTTTTTT
CDR3aa: CATSTGQGSTGELFF

v_gene: TRBV7-2
j_gene: TRBJ2-1
abundance: few
d_gene: .
CDR3nt: TGTGCCAGCAGCTCCCTAGCGCTCCTGATGGATGAGCAGTTCTTC
CDR3aa: CASSSLALLMDEQFF

v_gene: TRBV10-2
j_gene: TRBJ2-3
abundance: .
d_gene: TRBD2
CDR3nt: TGCGCCAGCAGTGAGTCAGCTAGCGGTGACACAGATACGCAGTATTTT
CDR3aa: CASSESASGDTDTQYF

v_gene: TRBV5-1
j_gene: TRBJ1-5
abundance: .
d_gene: .
CDR3nt: TGCGCCAGCAGCTTGGGAGAACATAGCAATCAGCCCCAGCATTTT
CDR3aa: CASSLGEHSNQPQHF

v_gene: TRBV6-5
j_gene: TRBJ2-3
abundance: .
d_gene: .
CDR3nt: TGTGCCAGCAGTTCTCCTACGGGGACAGATACGCAGTATTTT
CDR3aa: CASSSPTGTDTQYF

v_gene: TRBV7-2
j_gene: TRBJ2-7
abundance: .
d_gene: .
CDR3nt: TGTGCCAGCAAATACGGGGGAACCTACGAGCAGTACTTC
CDR3aa: CASKYGGTYEQYF

v_gene: TRBV28
j_gene: TRBJ1-1
abundance: .
d_gene: .
CDR3nt: TGTGCCAGCAGAACGGTAAGGGGCACTGAAGCTTTCTTT
CDR3aa: CASRTVRGTEAFF

v_gene: TRBV6-4
j_gene: TRBJ2-7
abundance: .
d_gene: TRBD2
CDR3nt: TGTGCCAGCAGTGCCCCGACTAGCGGGAAGCCCTACGAGCAGTACTTC
CDR3aa: CASSAPTSGKPYEQYF

v_gene: TRBV28
j_gene: TRBJ1-2
abundance: .
d_gene: .
CDR3nt: TGTGCCAGCAGTTTATTTCCCCTCCTCGGTGGATCTGGCTACACCTTC
CDR3aa: CASSLFPLLGGSGYTF

v_gene: TRBV27
j_gene: TRBJ1-4
abundance: few
d_gene: TRBD1
CDR3nt: TGTGCCAGCAGTCCCGGGGACAGGGCCGTTAAAAAACTGTTTTTT
CDR3aa: CASSPGDRAVKKLFF

v_gene: TRBV21-1
j_gene: TRBJ1-1
abundance: .
d_gene: .
CDR3nt: TGTGCCAGCAGCCCGACAGGGGTGTCTGAAGCTTTCTTT
CDR3aa: CASSPTGVSEAFF

v_gene: TRBV28
j_gene: TRBJ1-2
abundance: .
d_gene: TRBD1
CDR3nt: TGTGCCAGCAGTTCCTACAGGGGGCATGGGGGCTACACCTTC
CDR3aa: CASSSYRGHGGYTF

v_gene: TRBV25-1
j_gene: TRBJ2-1
abundance: .
d_gene: TRBD1
CDR3nt: TGTGCCAGCAGTGCCCCGGGACAGGGCGATGAGCAGTTCTTC
CDR3aa: CASSAPGQGDEQFF

v_gene: TRBV30
j_gene: TRBJ2-5
abundance: few
d_gene: .
CDR3nt: TGTGCCTGGAGTCTCAGAGTGGGAGAGACCCAGTACTTC
CDR3aa: CAWSLRVGETQYF

v_gene: TRBV7-9
j_gene: TRBJ2-3
abundance: .
d_gene: TRBD1
CDR3nt: TGTGCCAGCAGCACGACCGGGACAGGGGCGTGGGGTACAGATACGCAGTATTTT
CDR3aa: CASSTTGTGAWGTDTQYF

v_gene: TRBV13
j_gene: TRBJ2-6
abundance: .
d_gene: .
CDR3nt: TGTGCCAGCAGCTTCTCTTCTGGGGCCAACGTCCTGACTTTC
CDR3aa: CASSFSSGANVLTF

v_gene: TRBV4-1
j_gene: TRBJ2-3
abundance: .
d_gene: .
CDR3nt: TGCGCCAGCAGCCAAGCGGGAGTAACAGATACGCAGTATTTT
CDR3aa: CASSQAGVTDTQYF

v_gene: TRBV6-5
j_gene: TRBJ2-3
abundance: once
d_gene: .
CDR3nt: TGTGCCAGCAGTTCAATCTGGGGCTATAGCACAGATACGCAGTATTTT
CDR3aa: CASSSIWGYSTDTQYF